This is a list of T cell receptor beta chains from one sample in a study of CD8 T cells in ankylosing spondylitis. TCRdb redid the calling of the 5' RACE reads with MiXCR, one entry per CDR3 protein. The profile shows about 750,000 distinct CDR3 sequences, roughly 20% of them singletons. Sequencing input: blood, either unsorted or a sorted T cell fraction (not recorded which). Receptors originate from a male donor with ankylosing spondylitis. The CDR3 runs from the conserved cysteine through the conserved F or W. A D gene is named only where the DNA matches it firmly. Size is omitted from some rows. Given values are once, few, many or a class for expanded clones.

J: TRBJ2-7; size: NA; D: NA; V: TRBV7-9; CDR3: CASSSQSSYEQYF; DNA: TGTGCCAGCAGTTCTCAAAGCTCCTACGAGCAGTACTTC
J: TRBJ2-1; size: NA; D: TRBD2; V: TRBV5-1; CDR3: CASSLEWVGGVYNEQFF; DNA: TGCGCCAGCAGCTTGGAATGGGTCGGGGGGGTGTACAATGAGCAGTTCTTC
J: TRBJ2-7; size: NA; D: TRBD2; V: TRBV5-5; CDR3: CASSSVAGGFYEQYF; DNA: TGTGCCAGCAGCTCCGTAGCGGGGGGGTTCTACGAGCAGTACTTC
J: TRBJ1-1; size: many; D: NA; V: TRBV29-1; CDR3: CSVAAGANTEAFF; DNA: TGCAGCGTGGCGGCGGGGGCGAACACTGAAGCTTTCTTT
J: TRBJ2-5; size: many; D: NA; V: TRBV7-2; CDR3: CASSSATMRETQYF; DNA: TGTGCCAGCAGCTCGGCGACTATGCGGGAGACCCAGTACTTC
J: TRBJ2-1; size: NA; D: TRBD2; V: TRBV5-1; CDR3: CASSLAGTSDKYNEQFF; DNA: TGCGCCAGCAGCTTGGCGGGGACTAGCGATAAATACAATGAGCAGTTCTTC
J: TRBJ2-1; size: NA; D: NA; V: TRBV7-9; CDR3: CASSFDRAYEQFF; DNA: TGTGCCAGCAGCTTTGACCGGGCGTATGAGCAGTTCTTC
J: TRBJ2-1; size: NA; D: NA; V: TRBV28; CDR3: CASSLGTRPYNEQFF; DNA: TGTGCCAGCAGTTTAGGGACGCGACCCTACAATGAGCAGTTCTTC
J: TRBJ2-7; size: few; D: TRBD1; V: TRBV11-2; CDR3: CASKDRHLQYEQYF; DNA: TGTGCCAGCAAGGACAGGCACCTACAATACGAGCAGTACTTC
J: TRBJ2-1; size: once; D: TRBD2; V: TRBV5-3; CDR3: CASSYGLAGDYEQFF; DNA: TGTGCCAGCAGTTATGGACTAGCGGGAGACTATGAGCAGTTCTTC
J: TRBJ1-2; size: few; D: NA; V: TRBV30; CDR3: CAWSVPGAYGYTF; DNA: TGTGCCTGGAGTGTCCCTGGGGCTTATGGCTACACCTTC
J: TRBJ2-1; size: few; D: TRBD1; V: TRBV4-1; CDR3: CASSQSGQGLDEQFF; DNA: TGCGCCAGCAGCCAGTCGGGACAGGGGTTGGATGAGCAGTTCTTC
J: TRBJ2-1; size: NA; D: TRBD2; V: TRBV15; CDR3: CATSLGLDVNEQFF; DNA: TGTGCCACCAGCCTGGGACTAGATGTCAATGAGCAGTTCTTC
J: TRBJ2-1; size: NA; D: NA; V: TRBV28; CDR3: CASSEGVVYNEQFF; DNA: TGTGCCAGCAGCGAGGGGGTAGTCTACAATGAGCAGTTCTTC
J: TRBJ2-3; size: NA; D: TRBD2; V: TRBV9; CDR3: CASSGTSGRPEYF; DNA: TGTGCCAGCAGCGGGACTAGCGGGAGGCCAGAGTATTTT
J: TRBJ2-3; size: many; D: TRBD2; V: TRBV5-1; CDR3: CASSSQAGGLDTQYF; DNA: TGCGCCAGCAGCTCTCAAGCGGGAGGGCTAGATACGCAGTATTTT
J: TRBJ2-1; size: few; D: NA; V: TRBV28; CDR3: CASSLLAGDHEQFF; DNA: TGTGCCAGCAGTTTATTAGCAGGGGATCATGAGCAGTTCTTC